These 28 T cell receptor beta chains were sequenced from one sample in a study of control samples from healthy donors and cancer patients. Measured with immunoSEQ multiplex PCR; TCRdb has only the in-frame clones, and not every one. The repertoire has tens of thousands of clones, roughly nine tenths of them found once; the top ten carry about 5.5%. The source material was blood. These receptors were obtained from a man aged 50 or older in good health.

V and J are TRBV6-5 and TRBJ1-4, with D maybe TRBD1 (6 bases). Looked up from germline, CDR1 is MNHEY and CDR2 is SVGAGI. The CDR3 is 14 amino acids. Trimming stripped 7 bases from V and 3 bases from J, with 12 bases between. The CDR3 loop reads CASISGDANEKLFF. CDR3 nucleotides: TGTGCCAGCATATCAGGGGATGCTAATGAAAAACTGTTTTTT.

This clone was recorded a few times. The CDR3 DNA reads TGTGCCAGCAGTGAACGTGTCGGTCAGGGCAATCAGCCCCAGCATTTT. This translates into CASSERVGQGNQPQHF. The chain is built from TRBV6-1 and TRBJ1-5; D is ambiguous. CDR1 and CDR2 (germline): MNHNS, SASEGT. Trimming pared 2 bases from V and 2 bases from J, leaving 13 bases between. The CDR3 runs to 16 residues.

The chain carries TRBV5-1 and TRBJ1-1; D is possibly TRBD1 (6 bases). V was clipped by 2 bases and J by 3 bases, with 8 bases between them. The CDR3 spans 13 residues. In germline, CDR1 is SGHRS, CDR2 YFSETQ. The CDR3 spells CASSLGGDTEAFF. The CDR3 DNA is TGCGCCAGCAGCTTAGGGGGGGACACTGAAGCTTTCTTT.

The genes are TRBV9 and TRBJ1-2, with a possible D match to TRBD1 (5 bases). The V gene lost 5 bases and the J gene lost 4 bases, with 15 bases spanning the gap. Looked up from germline, CDR1 is SGDLS and CDR2 is YYNGEE. CDR3 size: 14 residues. The CDR3 loop is CASSPGRAVYGYTF. In DNA, the CDR3 is TGTGCCAGCAGTCCCGGCAGGGCAGTCTATGGCTACACCTTC.

This chain joins TRBV6-5 and TRBJ2-7, with D hard to call. Trimming stripped 5 bases from V and 2 bases from J, with 10 bases between. Germline V lookup: CDR1 MNHEY, CDR2 SVGAGI. The CDR3 contains 13 residues. This chain's CDR3 is CASSNTGPYEQYF. Here the CDR3 DNA reads TGTGCCAGCAGTAATACGGGCCCCTACGAGCAGTACTTC.

This sequence joins TRBV27 and TRBJ1-6, with a weak D call TRBD1 (5 bases). CDR3 length equals 18 residues. Germline lookup yields CDR1 MNHEY and CDR2 SMNVEV (reference sequence). Deletions cut 4 bases from V and 1 base from J, with 17 bases between. CDR3 nucleotide sequence: TGTGCCAGCAGTTCCCTTGGGACCGCTAGTTCCTATAATTCACCCCTCCACTTT. As protein: CASSSLGTASSYNSPLHF.

The V gene is TRBV6-1, the J gene TRBJ1-6; D is unclear. The ends were cut back, 4 bases at V and 5 bases at J, with 15 bases in the middle. Germline V gene data show CDR1 as MNHNS and CDR2 as SASEGT. CDR3 length: 16 amino acids. The CDR3: CASSGREGPHNSPLHF. In DNA form, the CDR3 reads TGTGCCAGCAGTGGCCGAGAGGGTCCTCATAATTCACCCCTCCACTTT.

This chain connects TRBV10-2 to TRBJ1-5; possible D gene TRBD1, 5 bases. CDR3 size: 16 residues. V was cut by 0 bases and J by 3 bases, with 12 bases left in between. Per germline, CDR1 WSHSY and CDR2 SAAADI. The CDR3 sequence: CASSESGGTYNQPQHF. CDR3 DNA: TGCGCCAGCAGTGAGTCTGGGGGAACCTACAATCAGCCCCAGCATTTT.

This clone was detected only a few times. Written as DNA, the CDR3 is TGTGCCAGCAGTTTAGGGAGGGTTGAAGCTTTCTTT. Translating gives CASSLGRVEAFF. This sequence joins TRBV12-3 or TRBV12-4 and TRBJ1-1; D unclear. The CDR3 runs 12 residues. V shed 1 base and J shed 7 bases, with 7 bases lying between them.

The rearrangement uses TRBV12-5 and TRBJ1-2; the D is unclear. Germline CDR1 LGHNT, CDR2 FRNRAP. This CDR3 has 14 amino acids. V lost 1 base, J lost 2 bases, and 8 bases lay in between. CDR3 amino acids: CASGLGSGNYGYTF. The CDR3 nucleotides read TGTGCTAGTGGTTTGGGTTCAGGAAACTATGGCTACACCTTC. The full variable domain, its missing parts supplied by reference TRBV12-5 and TRBJ1-2, is DARVTQTPRHKVTEMGQEVTMRCQPILGHNTVFWYRQTMMQGLELLAYFRNRAPLDDSGMPKDRFSAEMPDATLATLKIQPSEPRDSAVYFCASGLGSGNYGYTFGSGTRLTVV.

The chain uses TRBV9 and TRBJ1-6; D is unresolved. There are 14 residues in the CDR3. Germline values: CDR1 SGDLS, CDR2 YYNGEE. V lost 3 bases, J lost 7 bases, and 11 bases lay in between. The CDR3 coding sequence is TGTGCCAGCAGCGCGGCTTTGGGAAATTCACCCCTCCACTTT. Translating gives CASSAALGNSPLHF.

This clone was counted only a few times. CDR3 sequence reads: CSVENVRSDTQYF. The CDR3 bases are TGCAGCGTTGAAAACGTCCGTTCAGATACGCAGTATTTT. V is TRBV29-1 and J is TRBJ2-3; no firm D call. The CDR3 extends over 13 amino acids. The germline V and J ends were trimmed by 2 bases and 4 bases, with 10 bases remaining between them. Germline values: CDR1 SQVTM, CDR2 ANQGSEA.

The rearrangement joins TRBV5-1 to TRBJ2-7; 9 bases are shared with TRBD1. The CDR3 contains 15 residues. V was clipped by 2 bases and J by 2 bases; unmatched bases: 5. CDR1 is SGHRS and CDR2 is YFSETQ in the germline V gene. The CDR3 reads CASSFGRQGAYEQYF. The CDR3 bases are TGCGCCAGCAGCTTCGGGAGACAGGGGGCCTACGAGCAGTACTTC.

The chain links TRBV4-2 to TRBJ1-1; possibly TRBD1 for D (6 bases). The CDR3 length is 18 residues. Trimming took off 2 bases at V and 1 base at J, with 20 bases between the two ends. CDR1 LGHNA and CDR2 YNFKEQ come from the germline V gene. CDR3: CASSQPLLRDTKNTEAFF. The CDR3 region has the DNA TGTGCCAGCAGCCAACCCCTCCTCCGGGACACGAAGAACACTGAAGCTTTCTTT.

The CDR3 sequence is CSVGRGQPNYGYTF. CDR3 DNA sequence: TGCAGCGTTGGGCGGGGACAGCCTAACTATGGCTACACCTTC. The genes are TRBV29-1 and TRBJ1-2; 7 bases map to TRBD1. CDR1 is SQVTM, CDR2 ANQGSEA, per germline. The CDR3 loop spans 14 amino acids. V dropped 4 bases and J dropped 0; count of bases not matched to a gene: 5.

The chain couples TRBV19 to TRBJ1-5; D is ambiguous. The germline CDR1 and CDR2 sequences are LNHDA and SQIVND (reference sequence). V dropped 6 bases and J dropped 5 bases, with 11 bases sitting between them. This CDR3 comprises 13 residues. The DNA for the CDR3 is TGTGCCAGTAGCAGAGAATGGGATCAGCCCCAGCATTTT. Protein sequence: CASSREWDQPQHF.

The chain employs TRBV4-1 and TRBJ2-2; 7 positions match TRBD1. CDR1 MGHRA and CDR2 YSYEKL come from the germline V gene. The ends lost 4 bases at V and 0 bases at J; junction bases unmatched: 8. The length of the CDR3 is 17 residues. CDR3 coding DNA: TGCGCCAGCAGCCTCCAGACAGGGTTTACGAACACCGGGGAGCTGTTTTTT. Residues: CASSLQTGFTNTGELFF.

V usage is TRBV7-8 and J usage is TRBJ1-6; TRBD1 aligns across 10 bases. The ends lost 5 bases at V and 12 bases at J; junction bases unmatched: 13. This CDR3 contains 16 residues. The germline V gene encodes CDR1 SGHVS and CDR2 FQNEAQ. CDR3 DNA sequence: TGTGCCAGCAGCCCAAGAGGACAGGGGGGTGTTGGACCCCTCCACTTT. Protein: CASSPRGQGGVGPLHF.

This chain connects TRBV5-6 to TRBJ1-5, with D uncertain. V lost 4 bases to trimming and J lost 1 base, with 12 bases between them. The germline CDR1 and CDR2 sequences are SGHDT and YYEEEE. This CDR3 contains 15 residues. Here the CDR3 reads CASSRGRISNQPQHF. CDR3 DNA: TGTGCCAGCAGCCGCGGACGGATCAGCAATCAGCCCCAGCATTTT.

This clone was recorded a few times. The J gene is TRBJ1-5, the V gene TRBV6-1; D call uncertain. The germline gives CDR1 MNHNS, CDR2 SASEGT. The CDR3 has 14 amino acids. V was clipped by 1 base and J by 4 bases, with 8 bases between them. This CDR3 reads CASSEGGYNQPQHF. The DNA for the CDR3 is TGTGCCAGCAGTGAAGGAGGGTATAATCAGCCCCAGCATTTT.

The chain uses TRBV15 and TRBJ1-4; D possibly corresponds to TRBD1 (5 bases). CDR3 size: 15 residues. CDR1 and CDR2 (germline): LNHNV, YYDKDF (reference sequence). Trimming took off 0 bases at V and 6 bases at J, with 11 bases between the two ends. In nucleotides, the CDR3 is TGTGCCACCAGCAGAGAAAGGGGTGGAGATGAAAAACTGTTTTTT. Its protein product is CATSRERGGDEKLFF.

This chain joins TRBV10-1 and TRBJ2-1; 10 positions agree with TRBD2. Germline V gene data show CDR1 as WNHNN and CDR2 as SYGVQD (reference sequence). This CDR3 is 14 amino acids long. The V and J ends lost 4 bases and 7 bases, in that order; junction bases with no gene match: 4. The CDR3 region is CASSGGSGGNEQFF. CDR3 nucleotides: TGCGCCAGCAGTGGAGGTAGCGGGGGGAATGAGCAGTTCTTC.

This chain connects TRBV5-5 to TRBJ2-5; D is undetermined. The CDR3 runs 13 residues. V was clipped by 2 bases and J by 5 bases, with 10 bases between them. The germline V gene has CDR1 SGHKS and CDR2 YYEKEE (reference sequence). Here the CDR3 reads CASSLGPPETQYF. The CDR3 region has the DNA TGTGCCAGCAGCTTAGGTCCGCCGGAGACCCAGTACTTC.

The chain employs TRBV5-1 and TRBJ1-1; 7 nucleotides line up with TRBD1. Germline assignment: CDR1 SGHRS and CDR2 YFSETQ. This CDR3 region has 14 residues. Germline trimming cut 4 bases from V and 0 bases from J; bases unmatched to any gene: 3. CDR3 sequence: CASSPQGVNTEAFF. The CDR3 bases are TGCGCCAGCAGCCCCCAGGGGGTGAACACTGAAGCTTTCTTT. Filled out from reference TRBV5-1 and TRBJ1-1, the complete variable domain reads KAGVTQTPRYLIKTRGQQVTLSCSPISGHRSVSWYQQTPGQGLQFLFEYFSETQRNKGNFPGRFSGRQFSNSRSEMNVSTLELGDSALYLCASSPQGVNTEAFFGQGTRLTVV.

This clone was recorded only once. The V call is TRBV21-1, the J call TRBJ2-2; whether TRBD1, the table's D call, matches the DNA was not checked. TRBV21-1 is marked as a pseudogene. The CDR3 has 15 amino acids. DNA for the CDR3: TGTGCCAGCGCCCCAGACAGGGTGGAAACCGGGGAGCTGTTTTTT. It specifies CASAPDRVETGELFF.

The chain carries TRBV7-9 and TRBJ1-4, with 11 bases matching TRBD1. The CDR3 consists of 18 residues. Germline trimming cut 4 bases from V and 1 base from J; bases unmatched to any gene: 8. Germline CDR1 reads SEHNR; CDR2 reads FQNEAQ (reference sequence). The CDR3 sequence is CASSSGQGGWGTNEKLFF. The CDR3 coding sequence is TGTGCCAGCAGCTCGGGACAGGGGGGCTGGGGAACTAATGAAAAACTGTTTTTT.

The chain combines TRBV7-3 with TRBJ2-3, with a weak D call TRBD2 (6 bases). Germline-derived CDR1 and CDR2 are SGHTA and FQGTGA. The CDR3 is 13 amino acids. V gave up 2 bases and J gave up 6 bases, with 9 bases separating them. CDR3 bases: TGTGCCAGCAGCTTAGGAGGGGATGATACGCAGTATTTT. It translates to CASSLGGDDTQYF.

The chain links TRBV24-1 to TRBJ1-5, with 10 bases that match TRBD1. There are 16 residues in the CDR3. Germline V gives CDR1 KGHDR, CDR2 SFDVKD. V trimming: 4 bases; J trimming: 3 bases; junction bases outside the gene matches: 5. Here the CDR3 reads CATSDTGTGDNQPQHF. Written as DNA, the CDR3 is TGTGCCACCAGTGACACCGGGACAGGGGACAATCAGCCCCAGCATTTT.